This TCR beta chain was sequenced during a study of human T cells and chemical hapten exposure. About the study: There were weekly diphenylcyclopropenone doses to the scalp for patients throughout the approximately 25-week study. Alopecia universalis, totalis or areata was present in patients who were mostly female.

Time point defined: pre-sensitization, week 0. Treatment reported: therapeutic diphenylcyclopropenone sensitization with weekly scalp DPC. Blood sampling occurred before each patch-test application. Whole blood that had not been fractionated was the source of extracted total RNA. TCRdb processed the RACE reads anew with MiXCR; each CDR3 protein has one entry. The repertoire holds 200,000 to 300,000 distinct CDR3 sequences, with about 8.1% as singletons. This sequence was found in a woman in her thirties or forties with alopecia areata. Some clones in this sample may be carry-over from other donors' samples. The sequencing used whole blood, collected in connection with sensitization to the hapten diphenylcyclopropenone (DPC).

The CDR3 bases are TGTGCCAGTAAAGAACCGACGGGGAGGGAAAGTCAGCCCCAGCATTTT. Protein product: CASKEPTGRESQPQHF. The genes are TRBV19 and TRBJ1-5; D not resolved. Germline CDR1 is LNHDA and CDR2 is SQIVND (reference sequence). Trimming cost V 7 bases and J 6 bases, with 22 bases left between them. The CDR3 runs to 16 residues.